This T cell receptor (beta chain) was identified during a study of tumor-infiltrating lymphocytes in oesophageal squamous cell carcinoma. TCRdb itself ran the PCR reads through MiXCR, one entry per CDR3 protein. The sample yields some 6,700 distinct CDR3 sequences, just over 14% seen once. The CDR3 consists of 17 residues. Trimming pared 5 bases from V and 14 bases from J, leaving 32 bases between. The sequenced sample was esophageal tumor tissue. This sequence originates from a male donor with esophageal squamous cell carcinoma. The V and J genes are TRBV12-3 or TRBV12-4 and TRBJ2-3, with D perhaps matching TRBD1 (6 bases). Here the CDR3 DNA reads TGTGCCAGCAGTCCAAACCGACAGGCTCGGGATATCGGGGAGCTGTATTTT. Translation: CASSPNRQARDIGELYF.